This TCR beta chain stems from a study of blood T cell repertoires in COVID-19. Turning to the study itself: T cells, B-cell-depleted T cells, or PBMCs provided the cDNA or gDNA that served as material.

V dropped 7 bases and J dropped 7 bases, with 14 bases sitting between them. Germline CDR1 is MNHEY and CDR2 is SMNVEV (reference sequence). The CDR3 is 13 residues long. As originally analysed: Nucleated cell counts were estimated from reference gene primer amplification. Sequencing was performed with immunoSEQ multiplex PCR; in TCRdb, only in-frame clones are kept and a portion is missing. From that table come the V and J calls and clone size; the DNA was used to work out D and trimming. The table lists approximately 85,000 clones, 75% to 90% of them singletons, with 27% in the top ten. The sample consisted of peripheral blood. The chain joins TRBV27 to TRBJ1-5, with D possibly matching TRBD1 (5 bases). This clonotype was sampled from a man aged 50 or older with active or convalescent COVID-19. CDR3 DNA: TGTGCCAGCAAGGGGAATGGTGGACAGCCCCAGCATTTT. This sequence encodes CASKGNGGQPQHF.